This T cell receptor beta chain was sequenced during a study of early T cells in non-severe SARS-CoV-2 infection. As for the study in general: Unpaired chains resulted from sequencing bulk RNA of unsorted whole blood.

Points from the study as a whole: Comparison of clonotypes with VDJdb favored anti-spike CD8 responses while missing private and CD4 specificities.

V lost 5 bases and J lost 2; bases outside the gene matches: 4. The CDR3 is 14 residues long. Germline loops: CDR1 DFQATT, CDR2 SNEGSKA (reference sequence). This clonotype was detected a few times. Its antigen is currently unknown. Attachment of unique molecular identifiers was made to individual cDNA molecules. One entry per CDR3 protein, called by TCRdb with MiXCR from the 5' RACE reads. The sample shows 32,000 or so distinct CDR3 sequences, 9% of them seen only once. The TCR sequence derives from an adult who was a healthcare worker with PCR-confirmed SARS-CoV-2 infection or an uninfected control (not recorded which). V is TRBV20-1 and J is TRBJ2-2; 8 nucleotides align to TRBD2. Sequencing was performed on whole blood. CDR3 in DNA: TGCAGTGCTGGACTAGCTATCAACACCGGGGAGCTGTTTTTT. Translating it yields CSAGLAINTGELFF.